Listed below are T cell receptor beta chains from one sample, sequenced in a study of shared clonotypes between healthy human individuals. Profiling relied on immunoSEQ multiplex PCR, and the TCRdb table lists in-frame clones only, not all of them. The sample shows approximately 980,000 clones, over 75% of them seen only once. Sequenced: memory CD4+ T cells sorted from blood. The receptor source for this set is a man in his late teens or twenties in good health. CDR3s include the opening cysteine and the closing phenylalanine or tryptophan. The D gene is left open where the match is weak. Rows may omit the clone size; those that give it use once, few, many or a size class.

cdr3_nt cdr3_aa v_call clone_size j_call d_call
TGTGCCAGCAGCGGTAGGATGGTCGAAAACATTCAGTACTTC CASSGRMVENIQYF TRBV11-2 . TRBJ2-4 .
TGCGCCAGCAGCGCGACACCTGGTGGGGAGCAGTACTTC CASSATPGGEQYF TRBV5-1 . TRBJ2-7 .
TGTGCCAGCGTACTGTCGGACCTGGAGGGCAATCAGCCCCAGCATTTT CASVLSDLEGNQPQHF TRBV2 . TRBJ1-5 .
TGTGCCAGCAGCCTTCAACAGGGGGTTAATGAAAAACTGTTTTTT CASSLQQGVNEKLFF TRBV7-9 few TRBJ1-4 TRBD1
TGTGCCAGCTCACCGGTCGGCAGGGGCTACGAGCAGTACTTC CASSPVGRGYEQYF TRBV18 few TRBJ2-7 .
TGTGCCAGCAGTGAACAGCGGGGCCTAACCTACGAGCAGTACTTC CASSEQRGLTYEQYF TRBV2 . TRBJ2-7 TRBD2
TGTGCCAGCAGGACAGGCAATAATTCACCCCTCCACTTT CASRTGNNSPLHF TRBV2 . TRBJ1-6 .
TGTGCCAGCTCACCACCGACGGCGACTGAAGCTTTCTTT CASSPPTATEAFF TRBV18 . TRBJ1-1 .
TGTGCCAGCAGCCAACGGACAGTCGGATCACCCCTCCACTTT CASSQRTVGSPLHF TRBV7-2 . TRBJ1-6 .
TGTGCCAGCAGTGTTAAACCCTCGGGTGGGCAGTTCTTC CASSVKPSGGQFF TRBV9 once TRBJ2-1 .
TGTGCCAGCAGTGTGGACACGTTCAACTATGGCTACACCTTC CASSVDTFNYGYTF TRBV2 . TRBJ1-2 .
TGTGCCAGCAGTTTACGGCCCCAGGGGGCCTATAATTCACCCCTCCACTTT CASSLRPQGAYNSPLHF TRBV27 . TRBJ1-6 TRBD1
TGTGCCAGCAGGGCCCGGGACGGGGGCTACGAGCAGTACTTC CASRARDGGYEQYF TRBV28 . TRBJ2-7 .
TGTGCCAGCTCACCTTCGGACAGGGGGCTTAATTCACCCCTCCACTTT CASSPSDRGLNSPLHF TRBV18 few TRBJ1-6 TRBD1
TGCGCCAGCAGCCAAATCGGGGGGGCCACCTACGAGCAGTACTTC CASSQIGGATYEQYF TRBV4-3 few TRBJ2-7 TRBD2
TGTGCCAGCAGGACGGGACAGGGGTTAAATGAAAAACTGTTTTTT CASRTGQGLNEKLFF TRBV6-1 . TRBJ1-4 TRBD1
TGCGCCAGCAACCAGGGGGTGAAGGGCAATGAGCAGTTCTTC CASNQGVKGNEQFF TRBV4-1 . TRBJ2-1 TRBD1
TGTGCCAGCAGTTCCCCCTCACGTGCGGGGTGGAATCAGCCCCAGCATTTT CASSSPSRAGWNQPQHF TRBV28 . TRBJ1-5 .
TGTGCCAGCAGTGAAGAGGCACCCCTCCACTTT CASSEEAPLHF TRBV6-1 . TRBJ1-6 .
TGTGCCTTCCAGGGACAGGGGGCCGTTCAGCCCCAGCATTTT CAFQGQGAVQPQHF TRBV30 few TRBJ1-5 TRBD1
TGTGCCAGTAGTAGTTACAGTGGGACCTACGAGCAGTACTTC CASSSYSGTYEQYF TRBV19 once TRBJ2-7 .
TGTGCCAGCACCGCGGGGGGGCGCGGGAGAAATGAGCAGTTCTTC CASTAGGRGRNEQFF TRBV11-2 . TRBJ2-1 TRBD2
TGTGCCAGCAGCTTAAGGCGGGGGGGTTTGAATGAGCAGTTCTTC CASSLRRGGLNEQFF TRBV7-2 . TRBJ2-1 TRBD2
TGTGCCAGCAGGCGGGGGAACCAAGAGACCCAGTACTTC CASRRGNQETQYF TRBV5-6 . TRBJ2-5 TRBD2
TGTGCCAGCAGCTCCCGGGACAGGGTCACCGGGGAGCTGTTTTTT CASSSRDRVTGELFF TRBV9 . TRBJ2-2 TRBD1
TGTGCCAGCAGTTTGAGGGCCGGGTGGAAGGACTTC CASSLRAGWKDF TRBV28 few TRBJ2-7 .
TGCGCCAGCAGCTTTTCCGGGGAACGAGCCGGGGAGCTGTTTTTT CASSFSGERAGELFF TRBV5-1 . TRBJ2-2 .
TGTGCCAGCAGTACCGCCGGGGGGTCGGTAAATTCACCCCTCCACTTT CASSTAGGSVNSPLHF TRBV7-8 few TRBJ1-6 .
TGTGCCAGCAAGGTGACAGGGACTGGGGCCAACGTCCTGACTTTC CASKVTGTGANVLTF TRBV6-1 . TRBJ2-6 TRBD1
TGTGCCAGTCGGGGGCCTTCGAACCCTTATACGCAGTATTTT CASRGPSNPYTQYF TRBV7-3 . TRBJ2-3 .
TGTGCCTGGAGTACCCTCACCGGGCCCGGATCCAATCAGCCCCAGCATTTT CAWSTLTGPGSNQPQHF TRBV30 . TRBJ1-5 .
TGTGCCAGCAGTAAAGGGGGACAGTTGGCCCAAGGAGCTTTCTTT CASSKGGQLAQGAFF TRBV21-1 . TRBJ1-1 .
TGCGCCAGCAGCGTAGGGACTAGCGGAGGGGAGACCCAGTACTTC CASSVGTSGGETQYF TRBV5-1 . TRBJ2-5 TRBD2
TGTGCCAGCAGCGTAGATTGGGGCGAGGGCGGCTACACCTTC CASSVDWGEGGYTF TRBV9 once TRBJ1-2 .
TGCGCCAGCAGCCCCACCCCTATAGCGGATATTAGTGAGCAGTACTTC CASSPTPIADISEQYF TRBV5-1 . TRBJ2-7 .
TGTGCCAGCTCACCGGGAAGGAGCTCCTACGAGCAGTACTTC CASSPGRSSYEQYF TRBV18 . TRBJ2-7 .
TGTGCCAGCAGTTTGGCAGGGGCAGGGAATTCACCCCTCCACTTT CASSLAGAGNSPLHF TRBV28 . TRBJ1-6 .
TGTGCCAGCAGCTTGCCGGGGGGGAGAAATGAAAAACTGTTTTTT CASSLPGGRNEKLFF TRBV7-2 . TRBJ1-4 .
TGTGCCATCAGTGAGTCTAGACCCACAGATACGCAGTATTTT CAISESRPTDTQYF TRBV10-3 few TRBJ2-3 .
TGTGCCAGCAACCGGGACAGGGGTGACAATGAGCAGTTCTTC CASNRDRGDNEQFF TRBV7-2 . TRBJ2-1 TRBD1
TGTGCCAGTAGTATTCAACAGGGCAACGGGGAGCTGTTTTTT CASSIQQGNGELFF TRBV19 . TRBJ2-2 .